The 5 T cell receptor beta chains listed next were all sequenced from one sample in a study of T cell responses to AZD1222 COVID-19 vaccine. Sequencing was performed with immunoSEQ multiplex PCR; in TCRdb, only in-frame clones are kept and a portion is missing. Of about 120,000 clones listed, 70% to 90% are singletons. The sequenced sample was peripheral blood, obtained on day 0 of AZD1222 vaccination. Receptors originate from an adult in good health.

V and J are TRBV28 and TRBJ2-5; maybe TRBD2 (5 bases). The CDR3 length is 15 residues. The germline gives CDR1 MDHEN, CDR2 SYDVKM. V dropped 3 bases and J dropped 1 base, with 12 bases sitting between them. The CDR3 protein is CASSFRGLSQETQYF. DNA of the CDR3: TGTGCCAGCAGTTTCAGAGGGTTGAGCCAAGAGACCCAGTACTTC.

The rearrangement joins TRBV24-1 to TRBJ1-2; D might be TRBD1 (5 bases). Germline V gene data show CDR1 as KGHDR and CDR2 as SFDVKD. The CDR3 is 16 amino acids. The germline V and J ends were trimmed by 4 bases and 4 bases, with 18 bases remaining between them. CDR3 amino acids: CATSDPVGGEIYGYTF. The CDR3 DNA sequence: TGTGCCACCAGTGACCCCGTGGGAGGGGAGATCTATGGCTACACCTTC.

The chain recombines TRBV10-3 with TRBJ1-5; 7 bases are shared with TRBD1. The CDR3 is 16 amino acids. Germline trimming cut 2 bases from V and 5 bases from J; bases unmatched to any gene: 9. Germline V lookup: CDR1 ENHRY, CDR2 SYGVKD. The CDR3 loop is CAISEPAGGLDQPQHF. In DNA, the CDR3 is TGTGCCATCAGTGAGCCGGCAGGGGGTTTGGATCAGCCCCAGCATTTT.

The rearrangement links TRBV6-5 to TRBJ2-7; 7 nucleotides line up with TRBD1. This CDR3 has 14 amino acids. Germline V lookup: CDR1 MNHEY, CDR2 SVGAGI. J was trimmed by 4 bases and V by 5 bases; bases with no gene match: 8. The CDR3 DNA is TGTGCCAGCAGTCCGCCGGGACAGTGGTACGAGCAGTACTTC. Amino acids: CASSPPGQWYEQYF.

The rearrangement uses TRBV29-1 and TRBJ2-7; a possible D gene is TRBD1 (6 bases). Deletions cut 2 bases from V and 1 base from J, with 15 bases between. The germline V gene has CDR1 SQVTM and CDR2 ANQGSEA. The CDR3 loop spans 15 amino acids. CDR3 amino acids: CSVEWMGQDSYEQYF. In DNA form, the CDR3 reads TGCAGCGTTGAATGGATGGGACAAGATTCCTACGAGCAGTACTTC.